These 28 T cell receptor beta chains came from one sample sequenced in a study of T cell changes during pregnancy in multiple sclerosis. Produced via immunoSEQ multiplex PCR; TCRdb's table is partial and in-frame only. The table has around 42,000 clones, roughly nine tenths seen once. Sequencing was performed on CD4+ T cells from peripheral blood mononuclear cells, taken before pregnancy. All receptors come from a female donor with multiple sclerosis, enrolled in a pregnancy study.

The chain employs TRBV7-2 and TRBJ1-2; the match to TRBD1 covers 11 bases. Germline CDR1 is SGHTA and CDR2 is FQGNSA. CDR3 length: 12 amino acids. With 4 bases clipped from V and 8 bases from J, the junction kept 0 bases outside the gene matches. The CDR3 DNA reads TGTGCCAGCAGCTGGACAGGGGGCGGCTACACCTTC. Amino acids: CASSWTGGGYTF.

This chain links TRBV4-2 with TRBJ2-7; 7 positions agree with TRBD1. J gave up 1 base and V 5 bases, and 5 bases lay outside the gene matches. The CDR3 has 14 amino acids. The V gene's germline CDR1 is LGHNA and CDR2 YNFKEQ. CDR3 DNA: TGTGCCAGCAGCTCCGACAGGGAATCCTACGAGCAGTACTTC. This encodes CASSSDRESYEQYF.

This clone was observed a few times. The rearrangement links TRBV7-2 to TRBJ2-7; 8 bases align to TRBD1. The CDR3 runs to 14 residues. Germline V lookup: CDR1 SGHTA, CDR2 FQGNSA. V was clipped by 6 bases and J by 1 base; unmatched bases: 5. CDR3 nucleotides: TGTGCCAGCAGAGCGGACAGGGCTTCCTACGAGCAGTACTTC. Its protein product is CASRADRASYEQYF.

This sequence joins TRBV14 and TRBJ1-1; D uncertain. CDR1 and CDR2 (germline): SGHDN, FVKESK. Trimming shortened V by 1 base and J by 11 bases, and 14 bases separated the two germline ends. The CDR3 is 13 amino acids. CDR3 protein: CASSQASPGRAFF. The CDR3 nucleotides read TGTGCCAGCAGCCAAGCGAGTCCCGGGAGGGCTTTCTTT. The full variable domain, rest sourced from reference TRBV14 and TRBJ1-1, is EAGVTQFPSHSVIEKGQTVTLRCDPISGHDNLYWYRRVMGKEIKFLLHFVKESKQDESGMPNNRFLAERTGGTYSTLKVQPAELEDSGVYFCASSQASPGRAFFGQGTRLTVV.

V and J are TRBV4-2 and TRBJ2-1, with TRBD2 matching over 14 bases. J was trimmed by 13 bases and V by 1 base; bases with no gene match: 9. Per the germline V gene, CDR1 is LGHNA and CDR2 is YNFKEQ. This CDR3 comprises 16 residues. The CDR3 region has the DNA TGTGCCAGCAGCCAAGCTACGGGACTAGCGGGGGCTGTTCAGTTCTTC. The encoded protein is CASSQATGLAGAVQFF.

This clone came up once. V gene TRBV6-5 combines with J gene TRBJ1-1; D is ambiguous. Germline V gives CDR1 MNHEY, CDR2 SVGAGI. This CDR3 is 11 amino acids long. V gave up 8 bases and J gave up 2 bases, with 6 bases separating them. The CDR3 nucleotides read TGTGCCAGCGGCCGCAACACTGAAGCTTTCTTT. This codes for CASGRNTEAFF.

V usage is TRBV6-5 and J usage is TRBJ2-2; the match to TRBD1 covers 7 bases. Trimming took 4 bases from V and 4 from J; bases not matched to a gene: 6. Germline-derived CDR1 and CDR2 are MNHEY and SVGAGI. This CDR3 is built from 15 residues. The CDR3 loop is CASSFERGPTGELFF. Here the CDR3 DNA reads TGTGCCAGCAGTTTCGAGAGGGGGCCCACCGGGGAGCTGTTTTTT.

The chain recombines TRBV7-8 with TRBJ1-3; no clear D gene. The CDR3 runs to 14 residues. Germline CDR1 and CDR2: SGHVS and FQNEAQ. The V end lost 10 bases, the J end lost 0 bases, and 13 bases lay between the germline ends. DNA of the CDR3: TGTGCCACCAGGCGCCGAAGCTCTGGAAACACCATATATTTT. Amino acids: CATRRRSSGNTIYF.

The CDR3 DNA sequence: TGTGCCAGCAGCAAAGATCAGGGTCTTAACTATGGCTACACCTTC. The encoded protein is CASSKDQGLNYGYTF. The V and J genes are TRBV21-1 and TRBJ1-2; the table's D call, TRBD1, was not checked against the DNA. TRBV21-1 is flagged as a pseudogene. The CDR3 is 15 amino acids.

The chain couples TRBV18 to TRBJ2-7, with D maybe TRBD2 (6 bases). The V end lost 6 bases, the J end lost 6 bases, and 15 bases lay between the germline ends. The CDR3 length is 13 residues. The V gene's germline CDR1 is KGHSH and CDR2 LQKENI. The CDR3 is CASSPGVGSEQYF. The CDR3 coding sequence is TGTGCCAGCTCCCCGGGGGTGGGGAGCGAGCAGTACTTC.

CDR3: CASSLTPANLGLAREYF. The CDR3 DNA sequence: TGTGCCAGCAGTTTAACCCCAGCGAACCTGGGACTAGCGAGGGAGTACTTC. The V call is TRBV27, the J call TRBJ2-7, with TRBD2 matching 10 bases. This CDR3 has 17 residues. V dropped 2 bases and J dropped 11; count of bases not matched to a gene: 18. Germline V gene sequence: CDR1 MNHEY, CDR2 SMNVEV (reference sequence).

The genes are TRBV6-6 and TRBJ2-2; D possibly corresponds to TRBD1 (6 bases). The CDR3 sequence is 15 residues long. V was shortened by 6 bases and J by 4 bases, with 15 bases between the two germline ends. Looked up from germline, CDR1 is MNHNY and CDR2 is SVGAGI (reference sequence). The CDR3 spells CASSQNRATTGELFF. The CDR3 bases are TGTGCCAGCAGCCAGAACAGGGCGACCACCGGGGAGCTGTTTTTT.

V is TRBV7-8 and J is TRBJ1-1; TRBD1 matches at 7 bases. V was pared by 3 bases and J by 3 bases, with 4 bases of the junction left unmatched. Germline values: CDR1 SGHVS, CDR2 FQNEAQ. The CDR3 is 14 residues long. This CDR3 is CASSLNRGHTEAFF. CDR3 DNA sequence: TGTGCCAGCAGCTTGAACAGGGGTCACACTGAAGCTTTCTTT.

The chain links TRBV7-6 to TRBJ1-4, with 8 nucleotides matching TRBD1. Germline loops: CDR1 SGHVS, CDR2 FNYEAQ. J gave up 5 bases and V 1 base, and 0 bases lay outside the gene matches. The CDR3 is made up of 14 amino acids. The CDR3 is CASSLGTGNEKLFF. CDR3 DNA: TGTGCCAGCAGCTTAGGGACAGGGAATGAAAAACTGTTTTTT.

V gene TRBV12-5 combines with J gene TRBJ2-2, with a tentative D call TRBD2 (5 bases). V dropped 7 bases and J dropped 4 bases, with 16 bases sitting between them. CDR1 and CDR2 from the germline V gene are LGHNT and FRNRAP. The CDR3 consists of 15 residues. The CDR3: CASVSLDGGTGELFF. CDR3 coding DNA: TGTGCTAGTGTCTCTCTGGACGGAGGCACCGGGGAGCTGTTTTTT.

V and J are TRBV7-2 and TRBJ2-5; possible D gene TRBD2, 6 bases. The germline V gene encodes CDR1 SGHTA and CDR2 FQGNSA. This CDR3 contains 16 residues. V was trimmed by 5 bases and J by 1 base, leaving 17 bases between them. The CDR3 sequence: CASSPENAGFQETQYF. CDR3 coding DNA: TGTGCCAGCAGCCCGGAAAATGCGGGATTCCAAGAGACCCAGTACTTC.

V is TRBV30 and J is TRBJ1-3; tentatively, D is TRBD1 (6 bases). Germline V gene sequence: CDR1 GTSNPN, CDR2 SVGIG (reference sequence). The CDR3 sequence is 16 residues long. With 0 bases removed from V and 1 base from J, the gap between germline ends came to 13 bases. The CDR3 DNA follows: TGTGCCTGGAGTGTACGCGGGGGGACATCTGGAAACACCATATATTTT. Protein sequence: CAWSVRGGTSGNTIYF.

The CDR3 loop reads CASTDRGTSGYNEQFF. CDR3 DNA sequence: TGTGCCAGCACCGACCGTGGGACTAGCGGATACAATGAGCAGTTCTTC. V gene TRBV6-6 combines with J gene TRBJ2-1, with 11 bases identical to TRBD2. This CDR3 is built from 16 residues. CDR1 and CDR2 from the germline V gene are MNHNY and SVGAGI (reference sequence). The trim removed 7 bases at V and 4 bases at J, leaving 9 bases unmatched.

This clone was recorded once. The chain uses TRBV28 and TRBJ1-2; TRBD1 matches 10 bases. Germline assignment: CDR1 MDHEN and CDR2 SYDVKM. CDR3 length: 15 amino acids. V was clipped by 10 bases and J by 2 bases; unmatched bases: 10. CDR3 sequence: CAIHLGQGRNYGYTF. CDR3 sequence (DNA): TGTGCCATACACCTGGGACAGGGGCGAAACTATGGCTACACCTTC.

The chain uses TRBV30 and TRBJ1-6, with TRBD1 matching over 11 bases. Germline CDR1 and CDR2: GTSNPN and SVGIG (reference sequence). The CDR3 loop spans 17 amino acids. CDR3 nucleotide sequence: TGTGCGACTACCGGGACAGGGGGTCGTGCGATTAATTCACCCCTCCACTTT. This gives the protein CATTGTGGRAINSPLHF.

This sequence joins TRBV19 and TRBJ1-5; 10 nucleotides match TRBD1. J was trimmed by 3 bases and V by 5 bases; bases with no gene match: 10. Germline CDR1 reads LNHDA; CDR2 reads SQIVND (reference sequence). The CDR3 length is 17 residues. DNA of the CDR3: TGTGCCAGTAGTGGGGATTGGACAGGGGGATACAATCAGCCCCAGCATTTT. It is translated as CASSGDWTGGYNQPQHF. Looking up the rest from reference TRBV19 and TRBJ1-5 gives the full variable domain: DGGITQSPKYLFRKEGQNVTLSCEQNLNHDAMYWYRQDPGQGLRLIYYSQIVNDFQKGDIAEGYSVSREKKESFPLTVTSAQKNPTAFYLCASSGDWTGGYNQPQHFGDGTRLSIL.

This chain uses TRBV5-6 with TRBJ1-1; no clear D. V lost 4 bases, J lost 10 bases, and 23 bases lay in between. Germline V gene lookup returns CDR1 SGHDT and CDR2 YYEEEE. The CDR3 spans 15 residues. CDR3 DNA: TGTGCCAGCAGCCCGGAGGGAGGCCAACTAGGTGGAGCTTTCTTT. It specifies CASSPEGGQLGGAFF.

This sequence joins TRBV9 and TRBJ2-5; the match to TRBD2 covers 10 bases. Germline V gene sequence: CDR1 SGDLS, CDR2 YYNGEE. The CDR3 is 15 amino acids. J lost 0 bases, V lost 4 bases, and 3 bases had no gene match. CDR3 amino acids: CASSLSGGYQETQYF. The CDR3 nucleotides read TGTGCCAGCAGCCTTAGCGGGGGGTACCAAGAGACCCAGTACTTC.

This chain uses TRBV18 with TRBJ1-1, with a possible D match to TRBD1 (6 bases). The CDR3 runs to 14 residues. Germline CDR1 and CDR2: KGHSH and LQKENI. The ends were cut back, 3 bases at V and 3 bases at J, with 11 bases in the middle. The CDR3 DNA is TGTGCCAGCTCACCTCGGACAGTACACACTGAAGCTTTCTTT. This sequence encodes CASSPRTVHTEAFF.

The rearrangement uses TRBV5-6 and TRBJ1-1, with 9 bases identical to TRBD1. Germline V lookup: CDR1 SGHDT, CDR2 YYEEEE. The CDR3 is 15 residues long. After removal of 4 bases from V and 5 bases from J, the junction contained 9 bases not matched to a gene. The CDR3 here is CASSPGTGFHTEAFF. DNA for the CDR3: TGTGCCAGCAGCCCCGGGACAGGGTTTCATACTGAAGCTTTCTTT.

The CDR3 DNA reads as TGTGCCAGTAGTACCGTGGGACTAGCCTCCTACGAGCAGTACTTC. Translation gives CASSTVGLASYEQYF. The rearrangement uses TRBV19 and TRBJ2-7; 9 positions match TRBD2. The CDR3 runs 15 residues. The germline gives CDR1 LNHDA, CDR2 SQIVND (reference sequence). V gave up 4 bases and J gave up 0 bases; unmatched junction bases: 4.

V usage is TRBV7-2 and J usage is TRBJ2-2, with 12 bases matching TRBD2. After removal of 2 bases from V and 1 base from J, the junction contained 5 bases not matched to a gene. The germline CDR1 and CDR2 sequences are SGHTA and FQGNSA. The CDR3 length is 18 residues. In DNA form, the CDR3 reads TGTGCCAGCAGCTTACGACTAGCGGGGGCTCGGAACACCGGGGAGCTGTTTTTT. The encoded protein is CASSLRLAGARNTGELFF.

The V gene is TRBV7-2, the J gene TRBJ2-2; 9 positions match TRBD2. Trimming cost V 3 bases and J 3 bases; bases outside gene matches: 5. The CDR3 runs to 16 residues. CDR1 SGHTA and CDR2 FQGNSA come from the germline V gene. CDR3 sequence: CASSFAGGMDTGELFF. Here the CDR3 DNA reads TGTGCCAGCAGCTTCGCGGGGGGGATGGACACCGGGGAGCTGTTTTTT. Filled out from reference TRBV7-2 and TRBJ2-2, the complete variable domain reads GAGVSQSPSNKVTEKGKDVELRCDPISGHTALYWYRQSLGQGLEFLIYFQGNSAPDKSGLPSDRFSAERTGGSVSTLTIQRTQQEDSAVYLCASSFAGGMDTGELFFGEGSRLTVL.